The 2 T cell receptor beta chains in this list originate from one sample, sequenced in a study of blood T cell repertoires in COVID-19. Libraries were prepared by immunoSEQ multiplex PCR; TCRdb keeps only in-frame clonotypes and omits some of them. The sample includes about 34,000 clones, around 80% seen only once; the top ten take roughly 14%. Input material: peripheral blood. All receptors derive from a man older than 75 with active or convalescent COVID-19.

V gene TRBV10-1 combines with J gene TRBJ2-5; 7 bases line up with TRBD2. The CDR3 runs 14 residues. Germline CDR1 is WNHNN and CDR2 is SYGVQD (reference sequence). The V and J ends lost 3 bases and 2 bases, in that order; junction bases with no gene match: 3. CDR3 DNA: TGCGCCAGCAGTGAAGGGAGGGATCAAGAGACCCAGTACTTC. Translating gives CASSEGRDQETQYF.

The gene calls are TRBV6-5 and TRBJ1-2; 9 nucleotides match TRBD1. In germline, CDR1 is MNHEY, CDR2 SVGAGI. The CDR3 has 15 residues. The trim removed 4 bases at V and 1 base at J, leaving 4 bases unmatched. CDR3 residues: CASSLPGQGNYGYTF. The CDR3 nucleotides read TGTGCCAGCAGTTTACCGGGACAGGGTAACTATGGCTACACCTTC.